The next 14 T cell receptor beta chains were all read from a single sample in a study of blood T cell repertoires in COVID-19. The method was immunoSEQ multiplex PCR; TCRdb's version includes in-frame clones alone and lacks a portion of them. The sample includes over 150,000 clones, 87% of them seen just once. The sample was PBMCs or T cells enriched from blood (not recorded which). These receptor sequences come from a woman in her forties or fifties who had recovered from COVID-19.

This clone was detected a few times. V gene TRBV6-5 combines with J gene TRBJ1-2; D unresolved. This CDR3 contains 13 residues. Germline CDR1 MNHEY, CDR2 SVGAGI. V was trimmed by 5 bases and J by 6 bases, leaving 13 bases between them. CDR3 residues: CASSPVSGNGYTF. The CDR3 DNA is TGTGCCAGCAGTCCGGTGTCGGGGAATGGCTACACCTTC.

This clone was detected only once. V is TRBV28 and J is TRBJ2-7, with D perhaps matching TRBD2 (7 bases). Trimming removed 8 bases from V and 0 bases from J, with 17 bases in between. The germline V gene has CDR1 MDHEN and CDR2 SYDVKM. This CDR3 region has 15 residues. CDR3 residues: CASALGGASSYEQYF. The CDR3 region has the DNA TGTGCCAGCGCGCTGGGGGGGGCCTCCTCCTACGAGCAGTACTTC.

The chain recombines TRBV2 with TRBJ1-2; 7 bases are shared with TRBD1. The CDR3 is 12 amino acids. Germline CDR1 and CDR2: SNHLY and FYNNEI. Unmatched junction bases numbered 4, after V lost 6 bases and J lost 6 bases. CDR3 nucleotide sequence: TGTGCCAGCAGACCCGACAGGGATGGCTACACCTTC. Amino acid sequence: CASRPDRDGYTF.

This clone is a singleton in its sample. This chain uses TRBV5-4 with TRBJ1-6, with 9 bases matching TRBD1. The CDR3 is made up of 15 amino acids. CDR1 and CDR2 (germline): SGHNT, YYREEE (reference sequence). V lost 2 bases and J lost 9; bases outside the gene matches: 6. Here the CDR3 DNA reads TGTGCCAGCAGCTTCGGGGACAGGGTTAGTTCACCCCTCCACTTT. This gives the protein CASSFGDRVSSPLHF.

The chain joins TRBV19 to TRBJ1-4; TRBD1 matches 7 bases. The CDR3 runs to 16 residues. J was trimmed by 8 bases and V by 5 bases; bases with no gene match: 14. Germline assignment: CDR1 LNHDA and CDR2 SQIVND (reference sequence). The DNA of the CDR3 is TGTGCCAGTAGTCCCCTTAGACAGGGTGATGGAGAAAAACTGTTTTTT. This codes for CASSPLRQGDGEKLFF. The variable domain in full, with the rest retrieved from reference TRBV19 and TRBJ1-4, is DGGITQSPKYLFRKEGQNVTLSCEQNLNHDAMYWYRQDPGQGLRLIYYSQIVNDFQKGDIAEGYSVSREKKESFPLTVTSAQKNPTAFYLCASSPLRQGDGEKLFFGSGTQLSVL.

This chain links TRBV12-5 with TRBJ1-5; D remains ambiguous. The germline CDR1 and CDR2 sequences are LGHNT and FRNRAP. The CDR3 totals 12 residues. The V and J ends lost 7 bases and 7 bases respectively, with 11 bases between them. The CDR3 sequence: CASAPPRQPQHF. The CDR3 DNA sequence: TGTGCTAGTGCCCCGCCTAGGCAGCCCCAGCATTTT.

V is TRBV20-1 and J is TRBJ2-1, with 7 bases identical to TRBD2. J was trimmed by 5 bases and V by 3 bases; bases with no gene match: 4. Germline V gene lookup returns CDR1 DFQATT and CDR2 SNEGSKA (reference sequence). The CDR3 is 13 residues long. CDR3 nucleotides: TGCAGTGCTAGTAGTCTAGCGGACAATGAGCAGTTCTTC. Translated, it gives CSASSLADNEQFF.

This chain uses TRBV30 with TRBJ2-6, with a possible D match to TRBD1 (5 bases). The germline gives CDR1 GTSNPN, CDR2 SVGIG (reference sequence). The ends were cut back, 8 bases at V and 0 bases at J, with 14 bases in the middle. CDR3 length: 15 amino acids. This CDR3 reads CAGQGPGSGANVLTF. CDR3 nucleotides: TGTGCCGGCCAGGGCCCTGGCTCTGGGGCCAACGTCCTGACTTTC.

This rearrangement joins TRBV7-2 to TRBJ1-5; the D gene is possibly TRBD1 (5 bases). In germline, CDR1 is SGHTA, CDR2 FQGNSA. The CDR3 sequence is 16 residues long. The V and J ends lost 7 bases and 8 bases respectively, with 24 bases between them. The CDR3 DNA reads as TGTGCCAGCACTCCGAGCAGGGCTGGTCGTGGAGAGCCCCAGCATTTT. It yields the protein CASTPSRAGRGEPQHF.

This chain joins TRBV2 and TRBJ1-3; 11 bases are a match to TRBD1. The J segment lost 2 bases and the V segment lost 7 bases, leaving 10 bases of the junction unmatched. This CDR3 is 17 amino acids long. In germline, CDR1 is SNHLY, CDR2 FYNNEI. The CDR3 bases are TGTGCCAGCATTGGACAGGGGGCGCGCCTAACTGGAAACACCATATATTTT. Translating gives CASIGQGARLTGNTIYF. Full variable domain (rest looked up from reference TRBV2 and TRBJ1-3): EPEVTQTPSHQVTQMGQEVILRCVPISNHLYFYWYRQILGQKVEFLVSFYNNEISEKSEIFDDQFSVERPDGSNFTLKIRSTKLEDSAMYFCASIGQGARLTGNTIYFGEGSWLTVV.

V is TRBV7-2 and J is TRBJ2-1; TRBD2 matches 10 bases. CDR3 size: 15 residues. Germline-derived CDR1 and CDR2 are SGHTA and FQGNSA. V lost 0 bases, J lost 12 bases, and 8 bases stayed unmatched. The DNA for the CDR3 is TGTGCCAGCAGCTTAGCGGGTAGCGGGAGGCGTCGGCAGTTCTTC. Its translation: CASSLAGSGRRRQFF.

The count of this clone is one. The chain is built from TRBV27 and TRBJ1-1, with 10 positions matching TRBD1. V shed 4 bases, J shed 1 base, and the junction held 3 bases outside the gene matches. In germline, CDR1 is MNHEY, CDR2 SMNVEV (reference sequence). CDR3 length: 15 amino acids. CDR3 sequence: CASSSRTGGNTEAFF. CDR3 nucleotide sequence: TGTGCCAGCAGTTCGCGGACAGGGGGGAACACTGAAGCTTTCTTT.

The gene calls are TRBV11-2 and TRBJ1-5, with 8 nucleotides matching TRBD1. Trimming removed 3 bases from V and 1 base from J; junction bases left unmatched: 2. The CDR3 contains 15 residues. Germline CDR1 SGHAT, CDR2 FQNNGV. CDR3 loop: CASSFRQGSNQPQHF. The CDR3 nucleotides read TGTGCCAGCAGCTTCCGACAGGGGAGCAATCAGCCCCAGCATTTT.

V usage is TRBV6-5 and J usage is TRBJ2-7, with 9 nucleotides matching TRBD2. V was pared by 5 bases and J by 5 bases, with 10 bases of the junction left unmatched. This CDR3 is 15 amino acids long. The V gene's germline CDR1 is MNHEY and CDR2 SVGAGI. Here the CDR3 DNA reads TGTGCCAGCAGTCGCGTGGCGGGGGGGGGACACGAGCAGTACTTC. As protein: CASSRVAGGGHEQYF.